The T cell receptor beta chain under discussion was sequenced for a study of T cell repertoires in cytomegalovirus infection. CDR1 KGHSH and CDR2 LQKENI come from the germline V gene. Losses at the gene ends were 2 bases for V and 4 bases for J; bases not matched to a gene: 1. The CDR3 totals 15 residues. This clonotype came up many times. The antigen remains unidentified. TCRdb reprocessed the reads with MiXCR, giving one entry per CDR3 protein. The table has 100,000 or so distinct CDR3 sequences, about 29% seen once. This TCR was recovered from a human donor in good health (CMV status not recorded). Some clones in this sample may be carry-over from other donors' samples. The gene calls are TRBV18 and TRBJ2-3, with 12 positions matching TRBD2. The sequencing used CD8+ T cells from cultured PBMCs, collected from culture after CMV antigen stimulation. The CDR3, as DNA: TGTGCCAGCTCACCAGGACTAGCGGGGCCAGATACGCAGTATTTT. This translates into CASSPGLAGPDTQYF.